A single sample is the source of the 23 T cell receptor beta chains below, sequenced in a study of cytomegalovirus exposure and HLA in healthy donors. It was with 60 Vbeta and 13 Jbeta primers that the PCR ran. Method: immunoSEQ multiplex PCR; TCRdb's copy keeps in-frame clones and lacks some. This table has around 110,000 clones, roughly 68% appearing once. Specimen: PBMCs. The receptors here all came from a woman in her 30s in good health and CMV-seronegative.

The chain joins TRBV15 to TRBJ2-7, with 7 bases fitting TRBD1. Per germline, CDR1 LNHNV and CDR2 YYDKDF (reference sequence). V trimming: 5 bases; J trimming: 3 bases; junction bases outside the gene matches: 10. The CDR3 totals 15 residues. The CDR3 reads CATSGRGSYGYEQYF. The CDR3 DNA sequence: TGTGCCACCAGCGGCAGGGGGTCTTATGGCTACGAGCAGTACTTC.

V is TRBV28 and J is TRBJ2-7; D may be TRBD1 (5 bases). The CDR3 contains 14 residues. Trimming pared 3 bases from V and 3 bases from J, leaving 12 bases between. CDR1 is MDHEN, CDR2 SYDVKM, per germline. The chain's CDR3 is CASSLPQGRYEQYF. DNA for the CDR3: TGTGCCAGCAGTTTGCCTCAGGGTCGCTACGAGCAGTACTTC.

The rearrangement joins TRBV27 to TRBJ2-7; the D is unclear. CDR1 MNHEY and CDR2 SMNVEV come from the germline V gene (reference sequence). Between the trimmed V and J ends, which lost 5 bases and 3 bases, there was a span of 8 bases. The CDR3 loop spans 12 amino acids. The CDR3 region is CASSHSNYEQYF. For the CDR3, the DNA is TGTGCCAGCAGTCACTCTAACTACGAGCAGTACTTC.

V usage is TRBV30 and J usage is TRBJ2-1; 10 bases match TRBD2. Losses at the gene ends were 3 bases for V and 4 bases for J; bases not matched to a gene: 6. This CDR3 is 15 amino acids long. CDR1 is GTSNPN, CDR2 SVGIG, per germline (reference sequence). CDR3 DNA: TGTGCCTGGAGCGCCCTTAGCGGGAGGTACAATGAGCAGTTCTTC. Its protein is CAWSALSGRYNEQFF.

CDR3 residues: CSASLGGGANTGELFF. CDR3 in DNA: TGCAGCGCGTCATTAGGGGGGGGCGCGAACACCGGGGAGCTGTTTTTT. The chain joins TRBV29-1 to TRBJ2-2, with D perhaps matching TRBD2 (7 bases). Germline CDR1 is SQVTM and CDR2 is ANQGSEA. The CDR3 covers 16 residues. V was clipped by 7 bases and J by 0 bases, with 18 bases between them.

This chain's CDR3 is CASSIFRAGYEQFF. The CDR3 DNA reads TGTGCCAGTAGTATATTCCGAGCGGGATATGAGCAGTTCTTC. The chain links TRBV19 to TRBJ2-1; 7 bases match TRBD2. J was trimmed by 8 bases and V by 2 bases; bases with no gene match: 6. The germline gives CDR1 LNHDA, CDR2 SQIVND (reference sequence). This CDR3 is built from 14 residues.

The V call is TRBV13, the J call TRBJ1-6; D might be TRBD1 (5 bases). The CDR3 loop spans 17 amino acids. Germline CDR1 PRHDT, CDR2 FYEKMQ (reference sequence). Trimming removed 6 bases from V and 1 base from J, with 16 bases in between. CDR3 amino acids: CASSSRRGTSYNSPLHF. Here the CDR3 DNA reads TGTGCCAGCAGTTCCCGGCGGGGGACGTCCTATAATTCACCCCTCCACTTT.

This clone occurred a few times. The genes are TRBV7-3 and TRBJ2-7; 8 bases fit TRBD1. With 4 bases clipped from V and 5 bases from J, the junction kept 7 bases outside the gene matches. This CDR3 has 14 residues. Germline V gives CDR1 SGHTA, CDR2 FQGTGA. This CDR3 reads CASSSSTGDDEQYF. For the CDR3, the DNA is TGTGCCAGCAGCTCATCGACAGGGGACGACGAGCAGTACTTC. Filled out from reference TRBV7-3 and TRBJ2-7, the complete variable domain reads GAGVSQTPSNKVTEKGKYVELRCDPISGHTALYWYRQSLGQGPEFLIYFQGTGAADDSGLPNDRFFAVRPEGSVSTLKIQRTERGDSAVYLCASSSSTGDDEQYFGPGTRLTVT.

V and J are TRBV9 and TRBJ2-1, with 9 bases aligning to TRBD2. Germline loops: CDR1 SGDLS, CDR2 YYNGEE. The ends lost 0 bases at V and 8 bases at J; junction bases unmatched: 9. The CDR3 consists of 16 residues. CDR3 region: CASSVVGTSTAHEQFF. The CDR3 DNA sequence: TGTGCCAGCAGCGTAGTGGGGACTAGCACCGCCCATGAGCAGTTCTTC.

V gene TRBV7-8 combines with J gene TRBJ2-1; the D gene is possibly TRBD2 (6 bases). The CDR3 extends over 14 amino acids. V lost 5 bases and J lost 7, with 15 bases in between. The germline V gene has CDR1 SGHVS and CDR2 FQNEAQ. The CDR3 bases are TGTGCCAGCAGCCCCTTGGAGGGTTTAAATGAGCAGTTCTTC. Translating gives CASSPLEGLNEQFF.

This clone was observed a single time. V gene TRBV2 combines with J gene TRBJ2-1, with 8 nucleotides matching TRBD1. Germline V lookup: CDR1 SNHLY, CDR2 FYNNEI. J lost 9 bases, V lost 6 bases, and 13 bases had no gene match. This CDR3 is built from 15 residues. The CDR3 reads CASRSPGQGMGEQFF. The CDR3 DNA reads TGTGCCAGCAGATCGCCAGGACAGGGAATGGGTGAGCAGTTCTTC. The full variable domain, in which reference TRBV2 and TRBJ2-1 provide the parts outside the CDR3, is EPEVTQTPSHQVTQMGQEVILRCVPISNHLYFYWYRQILGQKVEFLVSFYNNEISEKSEIFDDQFSVERPDGSNFTLKIRSTKLEDSAMYFCASRSPGQGMGEQFFGPGTRLTVL.

This chain connects TRBV2 to TRBJ2-7, with 11 bases lining up with TRBD2. Germline V gene sequence: CDR1 SNHLY, CDR2 FYNNEI. The CDR3 is made up of 15 amino acids. V lost 5 bases and J lost 3; bases outside the gene matches: 6. For the CDR3, the DNA is TGTGCCAGCAGTAGCCAACTAGCGGGGGTCTACGAGCAGTACTTC. Protein sequence: CASSSQLAGVYEQYF. Together with reference TRBV2 and TRBJ2-7, the CDR3 gives the full variable domain: EPEVTQTPSHQVTQMGQEVILRCVPISNHLYFYWYRQILGQKVEFLVSFYNNEISEKSEIFDDQFSVERPDGSNFTLKIRSTKLEDSAMYFCASSSQLAGVYEQYFGPGTRLTVT.

J is TRBJ1-5 and V is TRBV2, with 7 bases identical to TRBD1. The junction had 12 bases not matched to a gene; V was cut back by 5 bases and J by 8 bases. From germline, CDR1 is SNHLY and CDR2 FYNNEI. The CDR3 is 15 amino acids. CDR3 loop: CASSTVWDSWKPQHF. The CDR3, as DNA: TGTGCCAGCAGTACCGTTTGGGACAGTTGGAAGCCCCAGCATTTT.

V usage is TRBV28 and J usage is TRBJ1-2; the match to TRBD1 covers 11 bases. The ends lost 5 bases at V and 4 bases at J; junction bases unmatched: 9. The CDR3 runs 16 residues. From germline, CDR1 is MDHEN and CDR2 SYDVKM. The CDR3, as DNA: TGTGCCAGCAGTCTCACTCCGGGACAGGGGGTCTATGGCTACACCTTC. It yields the protein CASSLTPGQGVYGYTF.

The chain links TRBV30 to TRBJ2-2; D may be TRBD2 (7 bases). This CDR3 has 14 amino acids. V was trimmed by 4 bases and J by 6 bases, leaving 15 bases between them. Germline V gene sequence: CDR1 GTSNPN, CDR2 SVGIG (reference sequence). The CDR3 is CAWTRGAVAGELFF. DNA of the CDR3: TGTGCCTGGACTCGGGGGGCAGTCGCCGGGGAGCTGTTTTTT.

The chain links TRBV5-1 to TRBJ1-3; D call uncertain. From germline, CDR1 is SGHRS and CDR2 YFSETQ. V lost 4 bases, J lost 1 base, and 12 bases lay in between. The CDR3 extends over 15 amino acids. In DNA, the CDR3 is TGCGCCAGCAGCACCCGCCCGGAGTCTGGAAACACCATATATTTT. Amino acids: CASSTRPESGNTIYF.

As to this clone: An end of the junction differs from the germline gene, which may be a read error. Here the CDR3 reads CASRTGPHQETRYF. Written as DNA, the CDR3 is TGTGCCAGCAGGACAGGGCCTCACCAAGAGACCCGGTACTTC. This sequence joins TRBV7-2 and TRBJ2-5, with 7 bases aligning to TRBD1. Germline CDR1 is SGHTA and CDR2 is FQGNSA. The CDR3 sequence is 14 residues long.

The chain's CDR3 is CASSRTVSTNEKLFF. Written as DNA, the CDR3 is TGTGCCAGTAGTCGGACAGTCTCAACTAATGAAAAACTGTTTTTT. The V and J genes are TRBV19 and TRBJ1-4; possibly TRBD1 for D (6 bases). The V end was cut by 5 bases, the J end by 0 bases, with 10 bases between. Germline V gene data show CDR1 as LNHDA and CDR2 as SQIVND (reference sequence). The CDR3 spans 15 residues. The variable domain in full, completed from reference TRBV19 and TRBJ1-4, reads DGGITQSPKYLFRKEGQNVTLSCEQNLNHDAMYWYRQDPGQGLRLIYYSQIVNDFQKGDIAEGYSVSREKKESFPLTVTSAQKNPTAFYLCASSRTVSTNEKLFFGSGTQLSVL.

This clone was found once. The chain employs TRBV5-1 and TRBJ2-1; D unresolved. Germline V gives CDR1 SGHRS, CDR2 YFSETQ. The CDR3 spans 15 residues. V shed 0 bases and J shed 1 base, with 8 bases lying between them. CDR3 residues: CASSLELSSYNEQFF. DNA of the CDR3: TGCGCCAGCAGCTTGGAACTCTCTTCCTACAATGAGCAGTTCTTC.

This clone was observed a handful of times. This chain uses TRBV7-8 with TRBJ1-6; D ambiguous. V gave up 4 bases and J gave up 4 bases, with 17 bases separating them. Germline V CDR1 and CDR2: SGHVS, FQNEAQ. The CDR3 has 17 amino acids. The CDR3 region has the DNA TGTGCCAGCAGCTCCCTGAGTCCGAATAATTATAATTCACCCCTCCACTTT. This codes for CASSSLSPNNYNSPLHF.

The V call is TRBV30, the J call TRBJ2-1; the D gene is possibly TRBD2 (6 bases). With 3 bases removed from V and 0 bases from J, the gap between germline ends came to 9 bases. The CDR3 is made up of 14 amino acids. From germline, CDR1 is GTSNPN and CDR2 SVGIG (reference sequence). The CDR3 loop is CAWREGASYNEQFF. In nucleotides, the CDR3 is TGTGCCTGGAGGGAGGGAGCCTCCTACAATGAGCAGTTCTTC.

The V gene is TRBV7-9, the J gene TRBJ1-5; 8 bases are a match to TRBD1. This CDR3 has 18 amino acids. The V gene end was trimmed by 8 bases and the J gene end by 1 base; junction bases not matched to a gene: 16. Germline-derived CDR1 and CDR2 are SEHNR and FQNEAQ (reference sequence). CDR3 sequence reads: CASQSAGRGLPSNQPQHF. CDR3 nucleotide sequence: TGTGCCAGCCAGAGCGCTGGCAGGGGGCTCCCGAGCAATCAGCCCCAGCATTTT.

The sample holds a few counts of this clone. The chain joins TRBV2 to TRBJ1-4; no clear D gene. CDR1 SNHLY and CDR2 FYNNEI come from the germline V gene. CDR3 size: 12 residues. V was cut by 0 bases and J by 12 bases, with 8 bases left in between. The CDR3 nucleotides are TGTGCCAGCAGTGAAGCGTACATGGAACTGTTTTTT. Protein sequence: CASSEAYMELFF.